This T cell receptor beta chain was observed in a study of regulatory T cells in long-lasting Graves disease. For TCR beta, libraries came from iRepertoire HTBI primers and Arm-PCR of CDR3 regions. TCRdb ran MiXCR on the multiplex PCR reads and lists one entry per CDR3 protein. This sample yields around 450,000 distinct CDR3 sequences, of which around a fifth are seen a single time; roughly 7% belongs to the top ten. This clonotype has more than one count but fewer than ten. Germline trimming cut 5 bases from V and 1 base from J; bases unmatched to any gene: 2. Germline CDR1 and CDR2: SGHTA and FQGTGA. The CDR3 length is 15 residues. Time point: persistent/refractory GD, antithyroid drugs over 5 years with positive TRAb. Researchers made the TCR library from RNA that was extracted from PBMCs.

The chain has TRBV7-3 and TRBJ2-1; 10 bases align to TRBD2. The receptor's source is a female donor with Graves disease. Source: peripheral blood mononuclear cells (PBMCs), taken when the disease was refractory, from a patient treated with antithyroid drugs. CDR3 bases: TGTGCCAGCAGCCCAGCGGGGGGGTCCTACAATGAGCAGTTCTTC. It yields the protein CASSPAGGSYNEQFF.